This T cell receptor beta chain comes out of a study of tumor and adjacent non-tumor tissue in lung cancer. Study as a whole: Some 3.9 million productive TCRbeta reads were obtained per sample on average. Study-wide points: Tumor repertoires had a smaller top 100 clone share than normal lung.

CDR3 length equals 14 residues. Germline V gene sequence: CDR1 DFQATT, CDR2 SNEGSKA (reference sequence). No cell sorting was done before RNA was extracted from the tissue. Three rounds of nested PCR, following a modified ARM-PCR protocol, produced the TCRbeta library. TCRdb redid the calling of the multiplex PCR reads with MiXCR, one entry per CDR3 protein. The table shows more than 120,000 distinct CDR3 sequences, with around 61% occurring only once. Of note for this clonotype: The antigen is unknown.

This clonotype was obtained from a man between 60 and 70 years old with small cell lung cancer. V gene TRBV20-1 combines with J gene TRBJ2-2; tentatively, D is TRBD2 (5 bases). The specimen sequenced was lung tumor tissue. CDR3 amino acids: CGTRVTTNTGELFF. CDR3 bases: TGCGGTACTAGGGTGACGACAAACACCGGGGAGCTGTTTTTT.